These T cell receptor beta chains were read from a single sample in a study of radiotherapy plus CTLA-4 blockade in lung cancer. This table comes from immunoSEQ multiplex PCR, and its TCRdb copy is limited to in-frame clones, with some not included. The table shows approximately 82,000 clones, with around 83% occurring only once. Here the sequenced sample was peripheral blood, taken from a patient treated with radiotherapy plus ipilimumab. The receptors derive from a human donor with non-small cell lung cancer that progressed on radiotherapy plus ipilimumab. Each CDR3 is given with its conserved first and last residue. A D gene is named only where the DNA matches it firmly. Some rows have no size entry. The others give once, few or many, or a class for an expanded clone.

V gene	D gene	J gene	clone size	CDR3 DNA	CDR3 protein
TRBV2	.	TRBJ1-2	once	TGTGCCAGCACTGGGGACGGCTATGGCTACACCTTC	CASTGDGYGYTF
TRBV6-5	.	TRBJ2-1	.	TGTGCCAGCACTAGATCAAGGAACTCCTACAATGAGCAGTTCTTC	CASTRSRNSYNEQFF
TRBV5-1	.	TRBJ2-2	.	TGCGCCAGCAGCTTGGATTCGGGAGCGAACACCGGGGAGCTGTTTTTT	CASSLDSGANTGELFF
TRBV18	.	TRBJ1-2	.	TGTGCCAGCTCACCACCCGGACCCCAATCCACCTTC	CASSPPGPQSTF
TRBV5-1	.	TRBJ1-6	.	TGCGCCAGCAGCTTGGATAGCCTTGAATCCTCACCCCTCCACTTT	CASSLDSLESSPLHF
TRBV4-1	TRBD1	TRBJ1-4	.	TGCGCCAGCAGCCAATCCCAGGGGGCTGGGGAAAAACTGTTTTTT	CASSQSQGAGEKLFF
TRBV6-5	.	TRBJ2-7	.	TGTGCCAGCAGTGCAGCGGCAACCTACTACGAGCAGTACTTC	CASSAAATYYEQYF
TRBV5-1	.	TRBJ2-2	.	TGCGCCAGCAGCTTAGGGGGAGGTTTTAACACCGGGGAGCTGTTTTTT	CASSLGGGFNTGELFF
TRBV14	TRBD1	TRBJ1-2	.	TGTGCCAGCAGCCAAATTCCGGGACAGAACTTCTATGGCTACACCTTC	CASSQIPGQNFYGYTF
TRBV25-1	.	TRBJ2-7	.	TGTGCCAGCAGTGAGGGCACCTACGAGCAGTACTTC	CASSEGTYEQYF
TRBV4-2	TRBD1	TRBJ2-7	.	TGTGCCAGCAGCCAAGATAGGTCAGGGGGCTTCTACGAGCAGTACTTC	CASSQDRSGGFYEQYF
TRBV28	.	TRBJ2-7	.	TGTGCCAGCAGTCCCGCTATGATGGCCTACGAGCAGTACTTC	CASSPAMMAYEQYF
TRBV7-9	.	TRBJ1-4	.	TGTGCCAGCAGCTTGAACAGGGAGAAACTGTTTTTT	CASSLNREKLFF
TRBV30	.	TRBJ2-5	once	TGTGCCTGGTCCCAAGAGACCCAGTACTTC	CAWSQETQYF
TRBV4-1	TRBD2	TRBJ2-5	.	TGCGCCAGCAGCCAAGCTCCGGGACTAGCGGGTCCGGAAGAGACCCAGTACTTC	CASSQAPGLAGPEETQYF
TRBV11-2	TRBD1	TRBJ1-4	.	TGTGCCAGCAGCTTCGACAGGGGGCGCGAAAAACTGTTTTTT	CASSFDRGREKLFF
TRBV19	.	TRBJ1-1	.	TGTGCCAGTAGTAGCGGGGAGGGTACTGAAGCTTTCTTT	CASSSGEGTEAFF
TRBV6-6	.	TRBJ2-2	.	TGTGCCAGCAGTTACTCCCCCGGGGAGCTGTTTTTT	CASSYSPGELFF
TRBV11-2	.	TRBJ1-2	.	TGTGCCAGCAGCCCCGCGGCGGGGAATGGCTACACCTTC	CASSPAAGNGYTF
TRBV19	.	TRBJ1-5	.	TGTGCCAGTAGCCCCCTCGGGGGATATAGCAATCAGCCCCAGCATTTT	CASSPLGGYSNQPQHF
TRBV5-1	TRBD1	TRBJ2-2	.	TGCGCCAGCAGCTTGAACAGGGGGCCCACCGGGGAGCTGTTTTTT	CASSLNRGPTGELFF
TRBV27	.	TRBJ2-6	.	TGTGCCAGCACAGGGCTATCCTCTGGGGCCAACGTCCTGACTTTC	CASTGLSSGANVLTF
TRBV7-6	TRBD2	TRBJ2-3	.	TGTGCCAGCAGCTTTGGGCTAGCGGGGGGCACAGATACGCAGTATTTT	CASSFGLAGGTDTQYF
TRBV9	.	TRBJ2-3	.	TGTGCCAGCAAGGGCGGGGCCGACACAGATACGCAGTATTTT	CASKGGADTDTQYF
TRBV7-3	TRBD2	TRBJ2-1	.	TGTGCCAGCAGCTTTCCGCTAGCGGGGATGGTTGAGCAGTTCTTC	CASSFPLAGMVEQFF
TRBV27	TRBD1	TRBJ2-7	few	TGTGCCAGCAGTTTAAAGGGACAGGGGCCAGTTACACCTTACTACGAGCAGTACTTC	CASSLKGQGPVTPYYEQYF
TRBV19	TRBD2	TRBJ2-2	.	TGTGCCAGTAGCCCGGGACTAGTCAACACCGGGGAGCTGTTTTTT	CASSPGLVNTGELFF
TRBV4-1	.	TRBJ1-2	few	TGCGCCAGCAGCCAGCCCGACAGCGTCTATGGCTACACCTTC	CASSQPDSVYGYTF
TRBV27	.	TRBJ1-5	.	TGTGCCAGCAGTGAGACCTATAATCAGCCCCAGCATTTT	CASSETYNQPQHF
TRBV7-9	.	TRBJ2-5	once	TGTGCCAGCAGCTTACTACGGAATCAAGAGACCCAGTACTTC	CASSLLRNQETQYF
TRBV4-1	TRBD1	TRBJ1-4	.	TGCGCCAGCAGCCAAGATTGGGGACAGCTTAATGAAAAACTGTTTTTT	CASSQDWGQLNEKLFF
TRBV4-2	.	TRBJ2-7	.	TGTGCCAGCAGCCAGGCTCACCCCGACTACGAGCAGTACTTC	CASSQAHPDYEQYF
TRBV18	TRBD1	TRBJ1-5	.	TGTGCCAGCTCACCCGGGACAGGCGGATTTTTTCAGCCCCAGCATTTT	CASSPGTGGFFQPQHF
TRBV7-2	.	TRBJ1-5	once	TGTGCCAGCAGCTTAGAGATGGGTCAGCCCCAGCATTTT	CASSLEMGQPQHF
TRBV27	TRBD1	TRBJ1-1	.	TGTGCCAGCAGTTTATTGGGCAGGGGGCGCATCGGGAACACTGAAGCTTTCTTT	CASSLLGRGRIGNTEAFF
TRBV10-3	TRBD2	TRBJ2-3	.	TGTGCCATCAGTGTCCGCGGGGGGGTAACAGATACGCAGTATTTT	CAISVRGGVTDTQYF
TRBV2	TRBD1	TRBJ2-6	.	TGTGCCAGCAGTCAACAGGGGACTGGGGCCAACGTCCTGACTTTC	CASSQQGTGANVLTF
TRBV7-6	TRBD1	TRBJ2-5	few	TGTGCCAGCAGCCTAGGGACAGGGGGCGGGGAGACCCAGTACTTC	CASSLGTGGGETQYF
TRBV5-6	.	TRBJ1-6	.	TGTGCCAGCAGGGCCTTCTGGCTCCACGCCCTAGAGTCACCCCTCCACTTT	CASRAFWLHALESPLHF
TRBV7-9	.	TRBJ1-2	.	TGTGCCAGCAGCTCGGGACCGAGTAGAGGCTACACCTTC	CASSSGPSRGYTF
TRBV5-1	TRBD1	TRBJ1-4	.	TGCGCCAGCAGCTTACAGGGGGCCCAAACAACTAATGAAAAACTGTTTTTT	CASSLQGAQTTNEKLFF
TRBV5-1	TRBD2	TRBJ2-3	.	TGCGCCAGCAGCTTGCTGTCTAGCGGGAGTAGCACAGATACGCAGTATTTT	CASSLLSSGSSTDTQYF
TRBV5-4	TRBD1	TRBJ2-7	few	TGTGCCAGCAGCTACGGGACAGGGGTGATTTTAGGAGAGCAGTACTTC	CASSYGTGVILGEQYF
TRBV2	TRBD2	TRBJ2-1	.	TGTGCCAGCAGTGGACTAGCGGGGTTTCGGCAGTTCTTC	CASSGLAGFRQFF
TRBV5-4	.	TRBJ2-3	.	TGTGCCAGCAGCTTCCCGTTTAGCCTCACAGATACGCAGTATTTT	CASSFPFSLTDTQYF
TRBV30	TRBD2	TRBJ2-5	.	TGTGCCTGGAGTGTAATCTGGCTAGCGGGGTTGGGGCCTAGCCAAGAGACCCAGTACTTC	CAWSVIWLAGLGPSQETQYF
TRBV5-1	TRBD1	TRBJ2-2	.	TGCGCCAGCAGCGTACAGGGGGCTTACACCGGGGAGCTGTTTTTT	CASSVQGAYTGELFF
TRBV4-1	TRBD2	TRBJ2-5	.	TGCGCCAGCAGCCAAGCGACTAGCGGGGGGGCTTCCAAAGAGACCCAGTACTTC	CASSQATSGGASKETQYF
TRBV10-3	.	TRBJ1-3	.	TGTGCCATCATGGCCTTTTCTGGAAACACCATATATTTT	CAIMAFSGNTIYF
TRBV25-1	.	TRBJ2-2	.	TGTGCCAGCACCGGGACCCCGGCCGGGGAGCTGTTTTTT	CASTGTPAGELFF
TRBV4-3	.	TRBJ2-2	.	TGCGCCAGCAGCCAACTTACAAGGACCGGGGAGCTGTTTTTT	CASSQLTRTGELFF
TRBV10-3	.	TRBJ1-4	.	TGTGCCATCAGTGAGGGGGTTGGGGAAAAACTGTTTTTT	CAISEGVGEKLFF
TRBV18	.	TRBJ1-3	.	TGTGCCAGCTCACCACGGGAGGGGAGCTCTGGAAACACCATATATTTT	CASSPREGSSGNTIYF
TRBV27	.	TRBJ1-6	.	TGTGCCAGCGCCTCGGGATATAATTCACCCCTCCACTTT	CASASGYNSPLHF
TRBV7-9	.	TRBJ1-1	.	TGTGCCAGCAGCTTAAACCGTGAAGCTTTCTTT	CASSLNREAFF
TRBV5-6	.	TRBJ1-2	.	TGTGCCAGCAGCTTTCGGGGAATCGGCTACACCTTC	CASSFRGIGYTF
TRBV2	.	TRBJ2-7	.	TGTGCCAGCACCTCTCTAGGGGGGGGTTACGAGCAGTACTTC	CASTSLGGGYEQYF
TRBV15	TRBD2	TRBJ2-7	.	TGTGCCACCAGGACTAGCGGGAGTTACGAGCAGTACTTC	CATRTSGSYEQYF
TRBV5-4	TRBD2	TRBJ2-3	.	TGTGCCAGCAGCTCTAGCGGGGGGACCGTAGATACGCAGTATTTT	CASSSSGGTVDTQYF